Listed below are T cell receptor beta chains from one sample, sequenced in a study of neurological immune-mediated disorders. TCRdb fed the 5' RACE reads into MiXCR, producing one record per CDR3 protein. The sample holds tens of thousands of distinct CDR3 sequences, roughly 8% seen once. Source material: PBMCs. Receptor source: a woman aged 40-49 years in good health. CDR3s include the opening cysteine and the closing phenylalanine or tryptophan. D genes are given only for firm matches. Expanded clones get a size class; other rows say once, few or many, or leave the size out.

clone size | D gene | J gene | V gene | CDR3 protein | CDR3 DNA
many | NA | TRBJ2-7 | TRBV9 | CASSPEGSGSYEQYF | TGTGCCAGCAGCCCCGAGGGGTCGGGTTCCTACGAGCAGTACTTC
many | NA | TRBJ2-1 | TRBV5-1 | CASGTILDGEQFF | TGCGCCAGCGGGACGATCCTCGACGGTGAGCAGTTCTTC
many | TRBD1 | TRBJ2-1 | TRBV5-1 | CASRAGQATYNEQFF | TGCGCCAGCAGGGCGGGACAGGCCACCTACAATGAGCAGTTCTTC
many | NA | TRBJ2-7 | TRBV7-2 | CASSLSAGPSEQYF | TGTGCCAGCAGCTTAAGCGCGGGCCCTAGCGAGCAGTACTTC
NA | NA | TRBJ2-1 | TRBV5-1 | CASSYRGRISEQFF | TGCGCTAGCAGCTATAGGGGGAGGATAAGCGAGCAGTTCTTC
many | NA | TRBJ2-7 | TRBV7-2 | CASSLVPHEQYF | TGTGCCAGCAGCTTAGTCCCCCACGAGCAGTACTTC
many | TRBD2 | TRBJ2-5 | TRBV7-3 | CASSREGGGYETQYF | TGTGCCAGCAGCAGAGAGGGCGGGGGGTACGAGACCCAGTACTTC
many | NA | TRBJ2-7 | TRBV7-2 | CASSPRLVSSEQYF | TGTGCCAGCAGCCCCAGACTAGTATCCAGCGAGCAGTACTTC
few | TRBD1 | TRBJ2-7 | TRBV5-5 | CASSLGGQGASEQYF | TGTGCCAGCAGCTTGGGAGGACAGGGGGCTAGTGAGCAGTACTTC
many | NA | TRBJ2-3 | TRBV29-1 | CSVASDTQYF | TGCAGCGTTGCCTCGGATACGCAGTATTTT
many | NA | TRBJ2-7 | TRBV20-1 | CSANPRRVEQYF | TGCAGTGCCAACCCGCGGCGGGTTGAGCAGTACTTC
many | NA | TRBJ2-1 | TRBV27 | CASSLGLGGAYNEQFF | TGTGCCAGCAGTCTGGGATTGGGGGGCGCATACAATGAGCAGTTCTTC
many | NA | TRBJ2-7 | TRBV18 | CASSPVGGTLSYEQYF | TGTGCCAGCTCACCAGTAGGGGGGACGCTGTCCTACGAGCAGTACTTC
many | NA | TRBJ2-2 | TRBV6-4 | CASSFLADSTGELFF | TGTGCCAGCAGTTTTCTAGCAGACAGCACCGGGGAGCTGTTTTTT
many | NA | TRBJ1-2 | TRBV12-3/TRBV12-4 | CASTPHGSLGYGYTF | TGTGCCAGCACTCCCCACGGGAGCTTGGGCTATGGCTACACCTTC
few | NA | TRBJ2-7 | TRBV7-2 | CASSFRYEQYF | TGTGCCAGCAGCTTTCGGTACGAGCAGTACTTC
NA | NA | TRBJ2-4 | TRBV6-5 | CASRSTTLAKNIQYF | TGTGCCAGCAGATCGACAACACTAGCCAAAAACATTCAGTACTTC
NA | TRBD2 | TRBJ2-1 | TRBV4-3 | CASSQGPSGSFNEQFF | TGCGCCAGCAGCCAGGGCCCTAGCGGGTCGTTTAATGAGCAGTTCTTC
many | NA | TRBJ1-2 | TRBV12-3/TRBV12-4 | CASSPTYYGYTF | TGTGCCAGCAGTCCGACGTACTATGGCTACACCTTC
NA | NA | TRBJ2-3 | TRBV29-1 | CSVEGLQGHHTDTQYF | TGCAGCGTTGAAGGCCTACAGGGACACCACACAGATACGCAGTATTTT
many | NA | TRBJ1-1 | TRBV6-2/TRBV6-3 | CASSYPGGGRAFF | TGTGCCAGCAGTTACCCCGGGGGCGGAAGAGCTTTCTTT
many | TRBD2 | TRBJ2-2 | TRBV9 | CASSVTGLARSNTGELFF | TGTGCCAGCAGCGTGACGGGACTAGCGAGATCGAACACCGGGGAGCTGTTTTTT
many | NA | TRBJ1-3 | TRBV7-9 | CGGAEIGNTIYF | TGCGGGGGGGCCGAAATCGGAAACACCATATATTTT
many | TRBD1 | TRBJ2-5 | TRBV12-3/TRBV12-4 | CASSGQGHRETQYF | TGTGCCAGCAGCGGACAGGGTCATAGGGAGACCCAGTACTTC
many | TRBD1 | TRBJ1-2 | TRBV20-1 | CSARTGFGYTF | TGCAGTGCTAGGACAGGGTTTGGCTACACCTTC
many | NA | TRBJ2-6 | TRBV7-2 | CASSFSGANSGANVLTF | TGTGCCAGCAGCTTCTCAGGGGCCAACTCTGGGGCCAACGTCCTGACTTTC
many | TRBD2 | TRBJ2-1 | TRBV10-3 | CAMTPGLAGYNEQFF | TGTGCCATGACACCGGGACTAGCGGGGTACAATGAGCAGTTCTTC
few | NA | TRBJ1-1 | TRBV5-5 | CASSLYSRNTEAFF | TGTGCCAGCAGCTTGTATTCCAGGAACACTGAAGCTTTCTTT
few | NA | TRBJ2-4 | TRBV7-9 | CASSFEGSKNIQYF | TGTGCCAGCAGTTTCGAGGGGTCCAAAAACATTCAGTACTTC
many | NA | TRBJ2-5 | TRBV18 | CASSPQIFQETQYF | TGTGCCAGCTCACCTCAGATATTCCAAGAGACCCAGTACTTC
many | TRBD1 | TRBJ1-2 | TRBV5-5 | CASIARGHIPTNYGYTF | TGTGCCAGCATTGCAAGGGGGCATATCCCTACTAACTATGGCTACACCTTC
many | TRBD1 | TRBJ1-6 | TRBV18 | CASSPPATGPNSPLHF | TGTGCCAGCTCACCACCCGCGACAGGGCCAAATTCACCCCTCCACTTT
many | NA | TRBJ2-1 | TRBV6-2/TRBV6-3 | CASRTVINEQFF | TGTGCCAGCAGAACGGTGATCAATGAGCAGTTCTTC
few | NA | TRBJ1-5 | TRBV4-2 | CASSQRGVGSNQPQHF | TGTGCCAGCAGCCAAAGGGGGGTAGGAAGCAATCAGCCCCAGCATTTT
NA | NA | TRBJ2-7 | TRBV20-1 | CSARVWERDHEQYF | TGCAGTGCTAGAGTTTGGGAAAGGGACCACGAGCAGTACTTC
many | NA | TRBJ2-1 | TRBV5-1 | CASSLSGGLAAYNEQFF | TGCGCCAGCAGCTTATCAGGGGGGCTAGCGGCCTACAATGAGCAGTTCTTC
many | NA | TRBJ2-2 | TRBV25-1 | CASARTSNTGELFF | TGTGCCAGCGCCCGGACGTCGAACACCGGGGAGCTGTTTTTT
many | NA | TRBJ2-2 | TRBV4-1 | CASSQKAFGNTGELFF | TGCGCCAGCAGCCAAAAAGCCTTCGGGAACACCGGGGAGCTGTTTTTT
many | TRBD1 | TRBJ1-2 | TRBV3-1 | CASSQFPGQGGLHF | TGTGCCAGCAGCCAATTTCCGGGACAGGGGGGTTTACACTTC
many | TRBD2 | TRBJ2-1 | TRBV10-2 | CASSEFSAGGFGNEQFF | TGCGCCAGCAGTGAGTTCTCGGCGGGAGGGTTCGGCAATGAGCAGTTCTTC
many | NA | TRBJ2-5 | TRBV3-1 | CASSPIWGQETQYF | TGTGCCAGCAGCCCGATCTGGGGACAAGAGACCCAGTACTTC
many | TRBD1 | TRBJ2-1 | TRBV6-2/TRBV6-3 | CASSNRPFGTGWYNEQFF | TGTGCCAGCAGCAATCGACCGTTTGGGACAGGGTGGTACAATGAGCAGTTCTTC
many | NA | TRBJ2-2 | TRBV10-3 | CAISERGSLDTGELFF | TGTGCCATCAGTGAGCGGGGGAGTTTGGACACCGGGGAGCTGTTTTTT
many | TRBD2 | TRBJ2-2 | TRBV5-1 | CASSLWSGGAPTGELFF | TGCGCCAGCAGCTTGTGGAGCGGGGGGGCCCCCACCGGGGAGCTGTTTTTT
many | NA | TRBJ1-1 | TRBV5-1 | CASSLALVSNTEAFF | TGCGCCAGCAGCTTGGCCTTAGTGTCGAACACTGAAGCTTTCTTT
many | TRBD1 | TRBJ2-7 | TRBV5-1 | CASSSGTGGLYYEQYF | TGCGCCAGCAGCTCCGGGACAGGGGGCCTATACTACGAGCAGTACTTC
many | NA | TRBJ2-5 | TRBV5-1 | CASTLKWGQETQYF | TGCGCCAGCACCCTAAAGTGGGGGCAAGAGACCCAGTACTTC
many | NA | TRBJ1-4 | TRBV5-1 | CASNKGGEDRSNEKLFF | TGCGCCAGCAACAAGGGAGGTGAAGACAGGAGTAATGAAAAACTGTTTTTT
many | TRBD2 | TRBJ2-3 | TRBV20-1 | CSAPTSGRGSDTQYF | TGCAGTGCCCCGACTAGCGGGAGGGGGTCGGATACGCAGTATTTT
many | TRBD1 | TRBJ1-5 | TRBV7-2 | CASSARTGSNQPQHF | TGTGCCAGCAGCGCACGGACAGGTAGCAATCAGCCCCAGCATTTT
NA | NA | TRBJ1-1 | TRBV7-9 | CASSSLRGRVTEAFF | TGTGCCAGCAGCTCCCTCCGGGGGCGGGTCACTGAAGCTTTCTTT
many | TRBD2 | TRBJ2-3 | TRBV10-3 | CAIRLAGGTDTQYF | TGTGCCATCAGACTAGCGGGAGGGACAGATACGCAGTATTTT
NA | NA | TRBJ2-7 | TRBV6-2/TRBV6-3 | CASSYSKGFRGRHEQYF | TGTGCCAGCAGTTACTCGAAAGGATTCAGGGGCCGGCACGAACAGTACTTC
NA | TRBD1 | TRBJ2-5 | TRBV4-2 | CVSSQWDRDIRETQYF | TGTGTCAGCAGCCAGTGGGACAGGGACATTAGGGAGACCCAGTACTTC
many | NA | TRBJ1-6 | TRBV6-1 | CASSEERGSPLHF | TGTGCCAGCAGTGAAGAGCGGGGCTCACCCCTCCACTTT
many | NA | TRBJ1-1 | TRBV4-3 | CASSPGGGNTEAFF | TGCGCCAGCAGCCCCGGAGGGGGGAACACTGAAGCTTTCTTT
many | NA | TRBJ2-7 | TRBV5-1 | CASSLRYETYEQYF | TGCGCCAGCAGCCTAAGGTACGAAACCTACGAGCAGTACTTC
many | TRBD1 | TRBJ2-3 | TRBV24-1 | CATSERGGQGRHTAQYF | TGTGCCACCAGTGAGAGGGGGGGACAGGGGCGTCATACGGCGCAGTATTTT
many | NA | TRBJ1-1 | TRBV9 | CASSPDPANTEAFF | TGTGCCAGCAGCCCGGACCCAGCGAACACTGAAGCTTTCTTT
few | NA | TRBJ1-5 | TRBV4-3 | CASSQDSRANQPQHF | TGCGCCAGCAGCCAAGATAGTCGGGCAAATCAGCCCCAGCATTTT